One and the same sample provided the 23 T cell receptor beta chains below, sequenced in a study of CD8+CD57+ T cells in acquired aplastic anemia. Genomic DNA was employed as the template in profiling TCR beta VDJ and CDR3. Via MiXCR, TCRdb re-called the reads, giving one row per CDR3 protein. The table lists under 150,000 distinct CDR3 sequences, over 30% of them singletons. Sequencing involved patients with CD8+CD57+ cell expansion previously shown by flow cytometry. The sample comprised sorted CD4+, CD8+, or CD8+CD57+ T cells (not recorded which) from PBMCs. The receptors shown here come from a human donor with aplastic anemia.

This clonotype has ten or more counts. The chain carries TRBV20-1 and TRBJ1-5; TRBD1 matches 10 bases. This CDR3 has 18 residues. J lost 0 bases, V lost 3 bases, and 11 bases had no gene match. The V gene's germline CDR1 is DFQATT and CDR2 SNEGSKA (reference sequence). DNA for the CDR3: TGCAGTGCTAGTTCCCAGGGACAGGGGAGGTATAGCAATCAGCCCCAGCATTTT. It codes for CSASSQGQGRYSNQPQHF.

The chain combines TRBV2 with TRBJ2-7; D gene ambiguous. The CDR3 has 13 amino acids. Trimming cost V 7 bases and J 7 bases, with 17 bases left between them. The germline gives CDR1 SNHLY, CDR2 FYNNEI. In nucleotides, the CDR3 is TGTGCCAGCAATTTCCCGGGCCCTAAGGAGCAGTACTTC. Translating gives CASNFPGPKEQYF.

This clonotype was detected many times. The J gene is TRBJ1-2, the V gene TRBV10-3; TRBD1 agrees at 7 bases. The CDR3 consists of 14 residues. With 6 bases clipped from V and 3 bases from J, the junction kept 7 bases outside the gene matches. Per germline, CDR1 ENHRY and CDR2 SYGVKD. Here the CDR3 reads CAIRPLTGDYGYTF. The CDR3 DNA follows: TGTGCCATCAGACCTCTTACAGGGGACTATGGCTACACCTTC.

In this sample, this clonotype turned up many times. The V gene is TRBV4-1, the J gene TRBJ2-1; 7 bases map to TRBD2. This CDR3 spans 17 amino acids. The V and J ends lost 1 base and 4 bases, in that order; junction bases with no gene match: 10. CDR1 and CDR2 from the germline V gene are MGHRA and YSYEKL. The DNA for the CDR3 is TGCGCCAGCAGCCAAGGGTACTATGCGGGGGATTACAATGAGCAGTTCTTC. Translation: CASSQGYYAGDYNEQFF.

This clonotype was found a few times. The V gene is TRBV15, the J gene TRBJ2-7; D possibly corresponds to TRBD2 (5 bases). Germline CDR1 reads LNHNV; CDR2 reads YYDKDF (reference sequence). The CDR3 sequence is 15 residues long. The V end was cut by 0 bases, the J end by 5 bases, with 14 bases between. CDR3 region: CATSRELEGSNEQYF. The CDR3 nucleotides are TGTGCCACCAGCAGAGAGTTGGAAGGGAGCAACGAGCAGTACTTC.

This rearrangement joins TRBV2 to TRBJ1-5; tentative D call: TRBD1 (5 bases). Trimming shortened V by 1 base and J by 7 bases, and 14 bases separated the two germline ends. Germline V gene data show CDR1 as SNHLY and CDR2 as FYNNEI. The CDR3 consists of 15 residues. CDR3 nucleotides: TGTGCCAGCAGTGAAGAGAGGGGAATGGGGCAGCCCCAGCATTTT. It specifies CASSEERGMGQPQHF.

The chain is built from TRBV10-3 and TRBJ2-1; 9 bases line up with TRBD2. V shed 0 bases and J 2 bases; nucleotides not matched to a gene: 2. The CDR3 spans 16 residues. Germline V gene sequence: CDR1 ENHRY, CDR2 SYGVKD. The CDR3 protein is CAISESQRGAYNEQFF. DNA of the CDR3: TGTGCCATCAGTGAGTCCCAGCGGGGGGCCTACAATGAGCAGTTCTTC.

This clonotype was seen ten or more times. V and J are TRBV24-1 and TRBJ2-5, with D maybe TRBD2 (7 bases). Germline CDR1 is KGHDR and CDR2 is SFDVKD. The length of the CDR3 is 14 residues. With 1 base removed from V and 5 bases from J, the gap between germline ends came to 10 bases. The CDR3 DNA reads as TGTGCCACCAGTGATTTTAGGGGGGGGGAGACCCAGTACTTC. It is translated as CATSDFRGGETQYF.

As regards this clonotype: A much more abundant neighbour one base away suggests this may be a read error. V usage is TRBV9 and J usage is TRBJ2-1, with D possibly matching TRBD2 (5 bases). Germline CDR1 SGDLS, CDR2 YYNGEE. This CDR3 has 16 amino acids. The CDR3 loop is CASSVDEFSGYNERFF. As DNA, the CDR3 is TGTGCCAGCAGCGTAGACGAGTTCTCGGGGTACAATGAGCGGTTCTTC.

The chain is built from TRBV9 and TRBJ1-4, with 7 bases matching TRBD1. Germline V gene sequence: CDR1 SGDLS, CDR2 YYNGEE. This CDR3 region has 15 residues. Losses at the gene ends were 2 bases for V and 5 bases for J; bases not matched to a gene: 6. The CDR3 nucleotides read TGTGCCAGCAGCGTGCCAGGGGGGGGGAATGAAAAACTGTTTTTT. As protein: CASSVPGGGNEKLFF.

The chain couples TRBV29-1 to TRBJ1-2; maybe TRBD1 (6 bases). V was shortened by 4 bases and J by 0 bases, with 12 bases between the two germline ends. Germline CDR1 is SQVTM and CDR2 is ANQGSEA. The CDR3 totals 14 residues. The CDR3 loop reads CSVVLSGANYGYTF. The CDR3 DNA is TGCAGCGTTGTGTTGTCAGGGGCTAACTATGGCTACACCTTC.

The J gene is TRBJ2-2, the V gene TRBV2; 10 bases align to TRBD2. Germline CDR1 reads SNHLY; CDR2 reads FYNNEI. The CDR3 loop spans 15 amino acids. V shed 11 bases and J 2 bases; nucleotides not matched to a gene: 8. CDR3 in DNA: TGTGCCGCACTAGCGGGGCCGATCAACACCGGGGAGCTGTTTTTT. Its protein product is CAALAGPINTGELFF. The full variable domain, completed using reference TRBV2 and TRBJ2-2, is EPEVTQTPSHQVTQMGQEVILRCVPISNHLYFYWYRQILGQKVEFLVSFYNNEISEKSEIFDDQFSVERPDGSNFTLKIRSTKLEDSAMYFCAALAGPINTGELFFGEGSRLTVL.

This chain uses TRBV3-1 with TRBJ2-3, with 11 positions matching TRBD2. The CDR3 length is 15 residues. CDR1 and CDR2 (germline): LGHDT, YNNKEL (reference sequence). Trimming took 4 bases from V and 4 from J; bases not matched to a gene: 4. The CDR3 coding sequence is TGTGCCAGCAGCCTTAGCGGGGGGGCGGCAGATACGCAGTATTTT. Protein sequence: CASSLSGGAADTQYF.

V usage is TRBV19 and J usage is TRBJ1-1; possibly TRBD1 for D (6 bases). Trimming stripped 10 bases from V and 0 bases from J, with 18 bases between. Germline V gene lookup returns CDR1 LNHDA and CDR2 SQIVND (reference sequence). The CDR3 length is 15 residues. CDR3 amino acids: CATQWDTKLNTEAFF. DNA of the CDR3: TGTGCCACCCAGTGGGACACGAAATTGAACACTGAAGCTTTCTTT. The full variable domain, completed using reference TRBV19 and TRBJ1-1, is DGGITQSPKYLFRKEGQNVTLSCEQNLNHDAMYWYRQDPGQGLRLIYYSQIVNDFQKGDIAEGYSVSREKKESFPLTVTSAQKNPTAFYLCATQWDTKLNTEAFFGQGTRLTVV.

This clonotype was observed once. The V gene is TRBV20-1, the J gene TRBJ1-5; 7 positions match TRBD1. CDR3 length: 14 amino acids. Germline CDR1 reads DFQATT; CDR2 reads SNEGSKA (reference sequence). Trimming removed 8 bases from V and 1 base from J; junction bases left unmatched: 8. CDR3 in amino acids: CSTVNRGSNQPQHF. In nucleotides, the CDR3 is TGCAGTACCGTTAACAGGGGAAGCAATCAGCCCCAGCATTTT.

The V and J genes are TRBV19 and TRBJ1-6; 7 bases are shared with TRBD1. J was trimmed by 6 bases and V by 3 bases; bases with no gene match: 2. The germline gives CDR1 LNHDA, CDR2 SQIVND (reference sequence). The CDR3 is 14 residues long. The CDR3 DNA follows: TGTGCCAGTAGTATGGACAGGTTTAATTCACCCCTCCACTTT. Its translation is CASSMDRFNSPLHF.

V and J are TRBV7-7 and TRBJ2-1; D not certain. This CDR3 contains 14 residues. Trimming removed 2 bases from V and 5 bases from J, with 10 bases in between. Germline values: CDR1 SSHAT, CDR2 FNYEAQ (reference sequence). As DNA, the CDR3 is TGTGCCAGCAGCTTACTTGGGCAGCACAATGAGCAGTTCTTC. Protein sequence: CASSLLGQHNEQFF.

This clonotype was recorded many times. This chain joins TRBV20-1 and TRBJ1-1; 7 bases align to TRBD1. There are 15 residues in the CDR3. V trimming: 5 bases; J trimming: 1 base; junction bases outside the gene matches: 10. Germline CDR1 and CDR2: DFQATT and SNEGSKA (reference sequence). CDR3 protein: CSAPAPGQTNTEAFF. The CDR3 DNA is TGCAGTGCTCCAGCCCCGGGACAGACGAACACTGAAGCTTTCTTT.

In its sample, this clonotype was seen a few times. The genes are TRBV18 and TRBJ1-1, with D tentatively TRBD1 (6 bases). CDR3 length: 15 amino acids. The V end was cut by 4 bases, the J end by 1 base, with 13 bases between. Germline V gene sequence: CDR1 KGHSH, CDR2 LQKENI. The CDR3 DNA reads TGTGCCAGCTCACAAAGTCCGGGACAGAACACTGAAGCTTTCTTT. It translates to CASSQSPGQNTEAFF.

Ten or more counts support this clonotype. The rearrangement joins TRBV10-3 to TRBJ2-7; D gene ambiguous. This CDR3 has 13 amino acids. The V and J ends lost 2 bases and 0 bases respectively, with 5 bases between them. Germline V lookup: CDR1 ENHRY, CDR2 SYGVKD. The DNA for the CDR3 is TGTGCCATCAGTGAGAGGAACTCCTACGAGCAGTACGTC. Translation gives CAISERNSYEQYV.

The V call is TRBV7-2, the J call TRBJ1-6; D unresolved. Trimming cost V 5 bases and J 10 bases, with 15 bases left between them. From germline, CDR1 is SGHTA and CDR2 FQGNSA. The CDR3 contains 14 residues. The CDR3 loop is CASSLNRAVSPLHF. DNA of the CDR3: TGTGCCAGCAGCCTCAATAGAGCTGTATCACCCCTCCACTTT.

This clonotype appeared a few times. This sequence joins TRBV7-9 and TRBJ1-2; 9 nucleotides match TRBD1. V was pared by 3 bases and J by 4 bases, with 3 bases of the junction left unmatched. In germline, CDR1 is SEHNR, CDR2 FQNEAQ (reference sequence). The CDR3 length is 14 residues. CDR3 bases: TGTGCCAGCAGCTTCGGACAGGGGAGCTATGGCTACACCTTC. This codes for CASSFGQGSYGYTF. Variable domain in full (rest from reference TRBV7-9 and TRBJ1-2): DTGVSQNPRHKITKRGQNVTFRCDPISEHNRLYWYRQTLGQGPEFLTYFQNEAQLEKSRLLSDRFSAERPKGSFSTLEIQRTEQGDSAMYLCASSFGQGSYGYTFGSGTRLTVV.

Notes on this clonotype: It may be a read error: a sequence one base away is much more abundant. V gene TRBV7-9 combines with J gene TRBJ1-1, with 10 bases identical to TRBD1. With 7 bases clipped from V and 6 bases from J, the junction kept 11 bases outside the gene matches. The CDR3 loop spans 15 amino acids. Germline V CDR1 and CDR2: SEHNR, FQNEAQ (reference sequence). The CDR3 spells CASNREWTGGPEAFF. DNA of the CDR3: TGTGCCAGCAACCGAGAGTGGACAGGGGGGCCTGAAGCTTTCTTT. Together with reference TRBV7-9 and TRBJ1-1, the CDR3 gives the full variable domain: DTGVSQNPRHKITKRGQNVTFRCDPISEHNRLYWYRQTLGQGPEFLTYFQNEAQLEKSRLLSDRFSAERPKGSFSTLEIQRTEQGDSAMYLCASNREWTGGPEAFFGQGTRLTVV.